The 30 T cell receptor beta chains presented below share a single source sample, sequenced in a study of OX40 agonist ivuxolimab in advanced cancers. This table comes from immunoSEQ multiplex PCR, and its TCRdb copy is limited to in-frame clones, with some not included. The top ten clones hold under 4.5% of a sample with about 55,000 clones, roughly 80% of them seen once. The source was CD4+ or CD8+ T cells sorted from blood, collected in a trial of the OX40 agonist ivuxolimab. These receptors were taken from an adult with an advanced solid tumor such as melanoma, head and neck, liver or kidney cancer.

This clone occurred a few times. This chain connects TRBV2 to TRBJ2-7; TRBD2 agrees at 11 bases. The CDR3 covers 16 residues. J was trimmed by 3 bases and V by 4 bases; bases with no gene match: 8. Germline V CDR1 and CDR2: SNHLY, FYNNEI. The CDR3 sequence: CASSGRLAGFFYEQYF. The CDR3 DNA reads as TGTGCCAGCAGTGGCCGACTAGCGGGATTTTTCTACGAGCAGTACTTC.

The CDR3 loop reads CASSTRTSGGTDTQYF. CDR3 DNA: TGTGCCAGCAGCACCCGGACTAGCGGGGGCACAGATACGCAGTATTTT. V gene TRBV9 combines with J gene TRBJ2-3, with 12 bases matching TRBD2. CDR1 and CDR2 from the germline V gene are SGDLS and YYNGEE. The CDR3 runs to 16 residues. Trimming cost V 4 bases and J 1 base; bases outside gene matches: 4.

In the case of this clone: Within the sample, other DNA sequences also encode this same CDR3. V usage is TRBV6-5 and J usage is TRBJ1-5, with 10 bases fitting TRBD1. The length of the CDR3 is 15 residues. The germline V gene has CDR1 MNHEY and CDR2 SVGAGI. V shed 6 bases and J 6 bases; nucleotides not matched to a gene: 8. The CDR3 here is CASRGGRDRGQPQHF. In DNA form, the CDR3 reads TGTGCCAGCAGGGGGGGTCGGGACAGGGGTCAGCCCCAGCATTTT.

This clone was seen only once. The rearrangement joins TRBV28 to TRBJ2-1; the D gene is possibly TRBD2 (5 bases). The CDR3 has 15 amino acids. V was trimmed by 6 bases and J by 3 bases, leaving 15 bases between them. Germline CDR1 MDHEN, CDR2 SYDVKM. CDR3 protein: CASRTRTGSYNEQFF. For the CDR3, the DNA is TGTGCCAGCAGGACCAGGACGGGAAGCTACAATGAGCAGTTCTTC.

This chain joins TRBV27 and TRBJ1-4; maybe TRBD1 (6 bases). This CDR3 has 14 amino acids. Germline CDR1 reads MNHEY; CDR2 reads SMNVEV (reference sequence). V dropped 4 bases and J dropped 5 bases, with 11 bases sitting between them. This CDR3 reads CASSSRGGNEKLFF. The DNA for the CDR3 is TGTGCCAGCAGTTCCAGGGGCGGGAATGAAAAACTGTTTTTT.

This chain connects TRBV7-9 to TRBJ1-1; 7 nucleotides agree with TRBD1. The V gene end was trimmed by 6 bases and the J gene end by 2 bases; junction bases not matched to a gene: 6. Germline assignment: CDR1 SEHNR and CDR2 FQNEAQ (reference sequence). The CDR3 contains 14 residues. CDR3 sequence: CASRSNRGNTEAFF. DNA for the CDR3: TGTGCCAGCAGGTCTAACAGGGGTAACACTGAAGCTTTCTTT.

The rearrangement joins TRBV5-1 to TRBJ1-1; TRBD1 aligns across 8 bases. From germline, CDR1 is SGHRS and CDR2 YFSETQ. V lost 4 bases to trimming and J lost 10 bases; unmatched junction nucleotides: 6. This CDR3 comprises 12 residues. CDR3 in amino acids: CASSVGQGRAFF. The CDR3 DNA reads TGCGCCAGCAGCGTAGGACAGGGTAGAGCTTTCTTT.

The sample holds a few counts of this clone. The chain combines TRBV6-1 with TRBJ2-7; 9 bases are shared with TRBD2. This CDR3 region has 14 residues. CDR1 MNHNS and CDR2 SASEGT come from the germline V gene. Unmatched junction bases numbered 6, after V lost 7 bases and J lost 2 bases. As DNA, the CDR3 is TGTGCCAGCATCCGAGCGGGAGGAGCCTACGAGCAGTACTTC. Translating gives CASIRAGGAYEQYF.

This sequence joins TRBV4-3 and TRBJ2-2; 11 bases align to TRBD2. The CDR3 consists of 15 residues. Germline lookup yields CDR1 LGHNA and CDR2 YSLEER. The junction had 1 base not matched to a gene; V was cut back by 4 bases and J by 3 bases. The DNA for the CDR3 is TGCGCCAGCAGCCTGGGACTAGCGGACACCGGGGAGCTGTTTTTT. It encodes CASSLGLADTGELFF.

This chain links TRBV6-5 with TRBJ1-5, with a tentative D call TRBD1 (6 bases). Deletions cut 6 bases from V and 3 bases from J, with 12 bases between. Germline V gene lookup returns CDR1 MNHEY and CDR2 SVGAGI. CDR3 size: 14 residues. The CDR3 protein is CASRPTGPNQPQHF. The CDR3 DNA is TGTGCCAGCAGGCCTACAGGGCCCAATCAGCCCCAGCATTTT.

This clone has more than one count but fewer than ten. V usage is TRBV6-1 and J usage is TRBJ1-3, with TRBD1 matching 7 bases. J lost 0 bases, V lost 6 bases, and 5 bases had no gene match. The CDR3 loop spans 15 amino acids. Germline-derived CDR1 and CDR2 are MNHNS and SASEGT. CDR3 protein: CASRTRGISGNTIYF. Written as DNA, the CDR3 is TGTGCCAGCAGAACCAGGGGGATCTCTGGAAACACCATATATTTT.

V is TRBV7-2 and J is TRBJ1-2; D is unresolved. Trimming left V 5 bases short and J 4 bases short, with 14 bases between. Germline CDR1 and CDR2: SGHTA and FQGNSA. The CDR3 totals 14 residues. As DNA, the CDR3 is TGTGCCAGCAGCCGTCCTGGAGGGAGCTATGGCTACACCTTC. Protein: CASSRPGGSYGYTF.

The J gene is TRBJ1-6, the V gene TRBV11-3, with 8 nucleotides matching TRBD1. In germline, CDR1 is SGHNT, CDR2 YENEEA. J was trimmed by 3 bases and V by 0 bases; bases with no gene match: 13. The CDR3 spans 20 residues. The CDR3 protein is CASSLDDCGGTGIYNSPLHF. In DNA, the CDR3 is TGTGCCAGCAGCTTAGATGATTGTGGGGGGACAGGAATCTATAATTCACCCCTCCACTTT.

The chain has TRBV6-5 and TRBJ1-2; 7 bases are shared with TRBD1. The CDR3 runs to 15 residues. V shed 3 bases and J 6 bases; nucleotides not matched to a gene: 10. The germline CDR1 and CDR2 sequences are MNHEY and SVGAGI. The CDR3 spells CASSYADREGNGYTF. The CDR3 DNA is TGTGCCAGCAGTTATGCTGACAGGGAAGGGAATGGCTACACCTTC.

This chain links TRBV11-2 with TRBJ2-5, with a possible D match to TRBD1 (5 bases). The CDR3 consists of 15 residues. V was cut by 7 bases and J by 4 bases, with 19 bases left in between. Germline-derived CDR1 and CDR2 are SGHAT and FQNNGV. The CDR3, as DNA: TGTGCCAGCACCTCCTTAGAGGCAGGGCGAGAGACCCAGTACTTC. It codes for CASTSLEAGRETQYF.

The chain has TRBV7-6 and TRBJ1-2; TRBD1 aligns across 8 bases. The CDR3 has 16 residues. After removal of 2 bases from V and 4 bases from J, the junction contained 9 bases not matched to a gene. Germline V CDR1 and CDR2: SGHVS, FNYEAQ. CDR3 residues: CASSLTAGTGSYGYTF. CDR3 DNA sequence: TGTGCCAGCAGCTTAACAGCCGGGACAGGAAGCTATGGCTACACCTTC.

This clone has just one count. The V and J genes are TRBV7-8 and TRBJ1-1; D not resolved. Trimming cost V 0 bases and J 4 bases, with 6 bases left between them. Germline CDR1 is SGHVS and CDR2 is FQNEAQ. The CDR3 loop spans 13 amino acids. The CDR3 bases are TGTGCCAGCAGCTTAGCGCCTGGCACTGAAGCTTTCTTT. It translates to CASSLAPGTEAFF.

The chain has TRBV19 and TRBJ2-2; 11 bases agree with TRBD1. CDR1 is LNHDA and CDR2 is SQIVND in the germline V gene (reference sequence). The CDR3 spans 15 residues. V lost 3 bases, J lost 7 bases, and 4 bases stayed unmatched. Here the CDR3 DNA reads TGTGCCAGTAGTATCGGACAGGGGGCGGTCGGGGAGCTGTTTTTT. This translates into CASSIGQGAVGELFF. Combining the CDR3 with reference TRBV19 and TRBJ2-2 gives the whole variable domain DGGITQSPKYLFRKEGQNVTLSCEQNLNHDAMYWYRQDPGQGLRLIYYSQIVNDFQKGDIAEGYSVSREKKESFPLTVTSAQKNPTAFYLCASSIGQGAVGELFFGEGSRLTVL.

The chain joins TRBV6-1 to TRBJ2-2; no clear D gene. Trimming removed 8 bases from V and 4 bases from J, with 11 bases in between. The CDR3 runs 13 residues. Germline V lookup: CDR1 MNHNS, CDR2 SASEGT. CDR3 in amino acids: CASFWVGTGELFF. Here the CDR3 DNA reads TGTGCCAGCTTCTGGGTAGGCACCGGGGAGCTGTTTTTT.

This clone came up once. The rearrangement links TRBV27 to TRBJ2-6; 8 bases are a match to TRBD1. Germline V gene data show CDR1 as MNHEY and CDR2 as SMNVEV (reference sequence). The V and J ends lost 5 bases and 0 bases, in that order; junction bases with no gene match: 9. This CDR3 has 18 residues. CDR3 DNA sequence: TGTGCCAGCAGTCCCCGGACAGGGCAGAGCTCTGGGGCCAACGTCCTGACTTTC. Residues: CASSPRTGQSSGANVLTF.

The table lists this clone with a count of one. V is TRBV27 and J is TRBJ1-3, with D uncertain. Trimming took 8 bases from V and 4 from J, leaving 6 bases between them. This CDR3 spans 11 amino acids. The germline CDR1 and CDR2 sequences are MNHEY and SMNVEV (reference sequence). The chain's CDR3 is CASQAGNTIYF. The CDR3 DNA reads TGTGCCAGCCAAGCCGGAAACACCATATATTTT.

The rearrangement joins TRBV2 to TRBJ2-6; no clear D. There are 15 residues in the CDR3. The germline gives CDR1 SNHLY, CDR2 FYNNEI. V lost 6 bases and J 0 bases, leaving 9 bases between the germline ends. CDR3: CASSIQSSGANVLTF. CDR3 coding DNA: TGTGCCAGCAGCATACAGAGCTCTGGGGCCAACGTCCTGACTTTC. Supplemented by reference TRBV2 and TRBJ2-6, the full variable domain reads EPEVTQTPSHQVTQMGQEVILRCVPISNHLYFYWYRQILGQKVEFLVSFYNNEISEKSEIFDDQFSVERPDGSNFTLKIRSTKLEDSAMYFCASSIQSSGANVLTFGAGSRLTVL.

This CDR3 reads CASSQRGSGNEQFF. CDR3 nucleotide sequence: TGCGCCAGCAGCCAAAGGGGTTCCGGGAATGAGCAGTTCTTC. The chain has TRBV5-1 and TRBJ2-1; TRBD1 is a possible D gene (5 bases). V was pared by 4 bases and J by 7 bases, with 15 bases between. The CDR3 totals 14 residues. CDR1 is SGHRS, CDR2 YFSETQ, per germline.

J is TRBJ1-2 and V is TRBV2; tentatively, D is TRBD1 (5 bases). Trimming took 8 bases from V and 0 from J, leaving 13 bases between them. Germline assignment: CDR1 SNHLY and CDR2 FYNNEI. The CDR3 is 14 residues long. The CDR3 DNA reads as TGTGCCAGCGCCCGGGACCGAGCTAACTATGGCTACACCTTC. As protein: CASARDRANYGYTF. The whole variable domain, remainder taken from reference TRBV2 and TRBJ1-2, is EPEVTQTPSHQVTQMGQEVILRCVPISNHLYFYWYRQILGQKVEFLVSFYNNEISEKSEIFDDQFSVERPDGSNFTLKIRSTKLEDSAMYFCASARDRANYGYTFGSGTRLTVV.

This sequence joins TRBV5-6 and TRBJ1-2, with 8 bases fitting TRBD1. V was pared by 5 bases and J by 4 bases, with 7 bases of the junction left unmatched. The CDR3 is made up of 14 amino acids. The germline gives CDR1 SGHDT, CDR2 YYEEEE. CDR3: CASSSGTGVYGYTF. The CDR3 coding sequence is TGTGCCAGCAGTTCCGGGACAGGAGTCTATGGCTACACCTTC.

The chain recombines TRBV5-5 with TRBJ2-7; D not resolved. CDR1 is SGHKS, CDR2 YYEKEE, per germline (reference sequence). This CDR3 region has 16 residues. Trimming pared 0 bases from V and 0 bases from J, leaving 13 bases between. Written as DNA, the CDR3 is TGTGCCAGCAGCTTGGGTCTGACGGCGAGCTCCTACGAGCAGTACTTC. Residues: CASSLGLTASSYEQYF.

This chain joins TRBV7-9 and TRBJ2-1; D call uncertain. The CDR3 contains 12 residues. The germline CDR1 and CDR2 sequences are SEHNR and FQNEAQ (reference sequence). The V end lost 3 bases, the J end lost 10 bases, and 10 bases lay between the germline ends. As DNA, the CDR3 is TGTGCCAGCAGCTTCGCCGACCAAGAGCAGTTCTTC. Its protein is CASSFADQEQFF.

The J gene is TRBJ2-1, the V gene TRBV7-2; D gene unclear. The CDR3 consists of 15 residues. V was pared by 5 bases and J by 7 bases, with 18 bases between. The V gene's germline CDR1 is SGHTA and CDR2 FQGNSA. Here the CDR3 reads CASSPRSERRNEQFF. In DNA, the CDR3 is TGTGCCAGCAGCCCCCGGAGTGAAAGGCGGAATGAGCAGTTCTTC.

The genes are TRBV5-6 and TRBJ2-3, with D uncertain. The CDR3 runs to 18 residues. The V and J ends lost 4 bases and 1 base respectively, with 22 bases between them. Germline values: CDR1 SGHDT, CDR2 YYEEEE. Written as DNA, the CDR3 is TGTGCCAGCAGCCCCTCCTTCTTCCGGACGTCTGGCACAGATACGCAGTATTTT. Encoded protein: CASSPSFFRTSGTDTQYF.

The chain is built from TRBV7-2 and TRBJ1-3; tentative D call: TRBD1 (6 bases). Per the germline V gene, CDR1 is SGHTA and CDR2 is FQGNSA. The CDR3 has 14 residues. Trimming cost V 4 bases and J 4 bases, with 11 bases left between them. The CDR3 here is CASSSQGYGNTIYF. The CDR3 DNA reads TGTGCCAGCAGCTCTCAGGGGTACGGAAACACCATATATTTT.